A selection of T cell receptor beta chains follows, all from one sample in a study of cytomegalovirus exposure and HLA in healthy donors. Produced via immunoSEQ multiplex PCR; TCRdb's table is partial and in-frame only. In the table there are 200,000 to 300,000 clones, about 80% of which are singletons. Sequencing input: PBMCs. The receptors stem from a woman aged 35 to 49 in good health and CMV-seropositive. Each CDR3 is given with its conserved first and last residue. Each record gives: V gene, D gene, J gene, CDR3 protein. D genes are given only for firm matches.

TRBV9	-	TRBJ2-6	CASSVSFSSGANVLTF
TRBV19	-	TRBJ1-2	CASRPLGLYGYTF
TRBV2	-	TRBJ2-5	CASSAGWQPVETQYF
TRBV30	-	TRBJ2-3	CAWIGVFSSGTQYF
TRBV11-2	-	TRBJ1-2	CASSLDGLYGYTF
TRBV7-2	-	TRBJ1-2	CASSLEGQSGGYTF
TRBV19	-	TRBJ1-2	CASSISGYGTF
TRBV21-1	-	TRBJ1-2	CASSKADSTHFTNYGYTF
TRBV28	TRBD1	TRBJ2-4	CASRQGVPIAKNIQYF
TRBV7-2	TRBD2	TRBJ2-3	CASTEPLSGGRDTQYF
TRBV7-6	-	TRBJ1-3	CASSLGGAGNTIYF
TRBV30	-	TRBJ2-2	CAWTQWEAGELFF
TRBV7-9	-	TRBJ2-1	CASSAHRETYNEQFF
TRBV5-4	TRBD1	TRBJ1-1	CASSGTGRVNTEAFF
TRBV7-2	-	TRBJ2-7	CASSQGGDGGYEQYF
TRBV6-5	-	TRBJ2-6	CASRGAGANVLTF
TRBV7-2	-	TRBJ1-2	CASSLQGYGYTF
TRBV9	-	TRBJ2-7	CASSGSYFQARYEQYF
TRBV7-2	-	TRBJ2-4	CASSSQPGEPNIQYF
TRBV4-1	TRBD2	TRBJ2-7	CASSQGAGTSAYEQYF
TRBV30	TRBD1	TRBJ1-2	CAWSVTPGTGIGYTF
TRBV7-3	-	TRBJ2-5	CASSPSAQETQYF
TRBV13	TRBD2	TRBJ2-3	CASSLGRLSGRAWRTDTQYF
TRBV7-5	-	TRBJ1-1	CVRSGSRGASDTEAFF
TRBV12-5	-	TRBJ1-1	CASGLEDFYGPNTEAFF
TRBV6-5	-	TRBJ1-3	CASSFRGGNTIYF
TRBV13	TRBD1	TRBJ1-5	CASSLQGASQPQHF
TRBV2	-	TRBJ2-3	CASSPGQSTDTQYF
TRBV15	-	TRBJ2-7	CATSRDTGSYEQYF
TRBV9	-	TRBJ2-5	CASSVGGGTQETQYF
TRBV7-2	-	TRBJ1-3	CASSLRDTIYF
TRBV10-3	TRBD1	TRBJ1-6	CAIRETPKTGDNSPLHF
TRBV5-1	-	TRBJ1-6	CASSLKRGLLQGLHF
TRBV29-1	TRBD1	TRBJ1-1	CSVKRYSGTGQLEAFF
TRBV29-1	-	TRBJ1-1	CSVLGGGGADTEAFF
TRBV4-3	TRBD2	TRBJ2-7	CASGTRLEGGEQYF
TRBV5-1	-	TRBJ1-1	CASMVDSLNTEAFF
TRBV6-1	-	TRBJ1-1	CASSERGTFGEAFF
TRBV4-1	TRBD2	TRBJ2-2	CASSVAGGGTGELFF
TRBV6-5	TRBD1	TRBJ2-7	CASSRTGAYEQYF
TRBV5-1	TRBD2	TRBJ2-2	CASSLEASGVPGELFF
TRBV5-1	TRBD1	TRBJ1-4	CASRQGDEKLFF
TRBV5-4	TRBD1	TRBJ1-1	CASSWGGQGGTEAFF
TRBV29-1	-	TRBJ1-1	CSVEGRGLNTEAFF
TRBV11-3	-	TRBJ2-1	CASSSSSVEFF
TRBV7-7	TRBD2	TRBJ2-1	CASSSGGEQFF
TRBV30	-	TRBJ1-5	CAWSPGVVNQPQHF
TRBV7-2	-	TRBJ2-7	CASSLEAGYEQYF
TRBV6-1	-	TRBJ1-1	CASSQGLIGEAFF
TRBV10-1	-	TRBJ1-1	CASSERKGRRGTEAFF